The present T cell receptor beta chain was sequenced within a study of Graves' ophthalmopathy and Graves' hyperthyroidism. Study as a whole: Researchers classed hyperthyroidism as stable given no ophthalmopathy within 18 months of follow-up.

RNA transcripts yielded amplified TCR beta CDR3 regions. RT-PCR in the first round used HTBI primers; a second-round multiplex PCR followed. From the multiplex PCR reads, TCRdb called clonotypes with MiXCR, one entry per CDR3 protein. The sample lists around 1,000,000 distinct CDR3 sequences; about 35% were seen once. Germline assignment: CDR1 SQVTM and CDR2 ANQGSEA. The CDR3 spans 10 residues. Trimming took 5 bases from V and 8 from J, leaving 9 bases between them. The clonotype was recovered from an adult man with Graves' hyperthyroidism. The sample was peripheral blood or thyroid tissue (not recorded which). The chain couples TRBV29-1 to TRBJ1-2, with D unclear. The CDR3 coding sequence is TGCAGCGTTTACCCGGGGGGCTACACCTTC. Translation: CSVYPGGYTF.